This paragraph covers one T cell receptor (beta chain) sequence. Its matching antigen is unknown. A much larger clone sits a single nucleotide away, making a read error possible. TCR beta libraries were built with iRepertoire HTBI primers and Arm-PCR of CDR3 regions. TCRdb fed the multiplex PCR reads into MiXCR, producing one record per CDR3 protein. This sample has 550,000 to 650,000 distinct CDR3 sequences, with roughly a sixth found just once. Time point reported: newly diagnosed GD, antithyroid drugs for less than 3 months. Following extraction of RNA from PBMCs, that RNA was used to make the TCR library. These data are taken from a study of regulatory T cells in long-lasting Graves disease. Germline V gene sequence: CDR1 SGHAT, CDR2 FQNNGV. The length of the CDR3 is 15 residues. V dropped 5 bases and J dropped 6; count of bases not matched to a gene: 11. Overall study findings and caveats: The number of shared public clonotypes was higher in persistent patients (roughly 3,000) than new patients (roughly 970). Segments TRBV28, TRBJ1-2 and TRBJ2-5 showed preferential usage in persistent disease.

This sample was also put to use in a study of T cells in Graves' hyperthyroidism and ophthalmopathy.

Sequenced material: peripheral blood mononuclear cells (PBMCs), taken at new diagnosis, from a patient treated with antithyroid drugs. The gene calls are TRBV11-2 and TRBJ2-7, with 9 bases fitting TRBD2. The source of this sequence is a man between 18 and 29 years old with Graves disease. DNA of the CDR3: TGTGCCAGCAGCACAAAGACTAGCGGTGACTGCGAGCAGTACTTC. This codes for CASSTKTSGDCEQYF.